The 15 T cell receptor beta chains given below trace back to one sample, sequenced in a study of T cell changes during pregnancy in multiple sclerosis. Repertoires were generated with immunoSEQ multiplex PCR, while TCRdb's copy carries only in-frame clones and drops some. This table has more than 65,000 clones, around nine tenths appearing once. The sample here was CD4+ T cells from peripheral blood mononuclear cells, taken before pregnancy. These receptor sequences come from a female donor with multiple sclerosis, enrolled in a pregnancy study.

This clone has at least ten counts. V usage is TRBV5-8 and J usage is TRBJ1-6; TRBD1 aligns across 10 bases. The CDR3 contains 15 residues. The germline V gene has CDR1 SGHTS and CDR2 YDEGEE. J was trimmed by 10 bases and V by 0 bases; bases with no gene match: 4. For the CDR3, the DNA is TGTGCCAGCAGCTTGGGGGGACAGGGGACCTCACCCCTCCACTTT. Its translation: CASSLGGQGTSPLHF.

V is TRBV27 and J is TRBJ1-1; D gene uncertain. The V end lost 3 bases, the J end lost 0 bases, and 11 bases lay between the germline ends. There are 15 residues in the CDR3. Germline V gene sequence: CDR1 MNHEY, CDR2 SMNVEV (reference sequence). The chain's CDR3 is CASSFPGRMNTEAFF. CDR3 in DNA: TGTGCCAGCAGTTTCCCGGGGAGGATGAACACTGAAGCTTTCTTT.

This clone was recorded a few times. The rearrangement joins TRBV15 to TRBJ1-1; 7 bases map to TRBD1. The CDR3 consists of 15 residues. With 2 bases clipped from V and 5 bases from J, the junction kept 8 bases outside the gene matches. CDR1 is LNHNV, CDR2 YYDKDF, per germline (reference sequence). The CDR3 coding sequence is TGTGCCACCAGCAGATCTAGACAGGGTGGGACTGAAGCTTTCTTT. It is translated as CATSRSRQGGTEAFF.

The chain joins TRBV15 to TRBJ2-3; D remains ambiguous. The CDR3 has 12 residues. Trimming pared 1 base from V and 5 bases from J, leaving 4 bases between. The germline V gene encodes CDR1 LNHNV and CDR2 YYDKDF (reference sequence). CDR3: CATSRGRDTQYF. The CDR3 nucleotides are TGTGCCACCAGCAGAGGTAGAGATACGCAGTATTTT.

The chain links TRBV5-6 to TRBJ1-5; TRBD1 is a possible D gene (5 bases). The V gene lost 7 bases and the J gene lost 4 bases, with 18 bases spanning the gap. Per germline, CDR1 SGHDT and CDR2 YYEEEE. This CDR3 contains 15 residues. Here the CDR3 DNA reads TGTGCCAGCCACTTTAATGGACACCTGAATCAGCCCCAGCATTTT. Protein product: CASHFNGHLNQPQHF.

The rearrangement uses TRBV14 and TRBJ2-1, with TRBD2 matching over 7 bases. The CDR3 loop spans 16 amino acids. CDR1 SGHDN and CDR2 FVKESK come from the germline V gene. Trimming cost V 1 base and J 3 bases; bases outside gene matches: 6. CDR3 nucleotide sequence: TGTGCCAGCAGCCAAGGAATCCTAGCGGTCTACAATGAGCAGTTCTTC. This translates into CASSQGILAVYNEQFF.

The V gene is TRBV2, the J gene TRBJ2-2; D call uncertain. V lost 8 bases and J lost 0, with 13 bases in between. The CDR3 consists of 15 residues. Germline V lookup: CDR1 SNHLY, CDR2 FYNNEI. The CDR3 DNA reads as TGTGCCAGCCACTCTGCGCTCGCGAACACCGGGGAGCTGTTTTTT. Translated, it gives CASHSALANTGELFF.

The V gene is TRBV5-4, the J gene TRBJ2-2; 10 nucleotides agree with TRBD1. Germline assignment: CDR1 SGHNT and CDR2 YYREEE (reference sequence). V shed 4 bases, J shed 9 bases, and the junction held 9 bases outside the gene matches. The CDR3 loop spans 15 amino acids. CDR3 bases: TGTGCCAGCAGCCCGCCGGGACAGGGGAATCGGGAGCTGTTTTTT. Translating it yields CASSPPGQGNRELFF.

The gene calls are TRBV4-1 and TRBJ2-7; D possibly corresponds to TRBD2 (7 bases). The V end lost 0 bases, the J end lost 3 bases, and 15 bases lay between the germline ends. CDR1 is MGHRA and CDR2 is YSYEKL in the germline V gene. The CDR3 covers 16 residues. The CDR3 bases are TGCGCCAGCAGCCAAGATCGGGGGGCTGGGCGCTACGAGCAGTACTTC. Translation gives CASSQDRGAGRYEQYF.

The rearrangement links TRBV11-3 to TRBJ2-3; D is perhaps TRBD1 (5 bases). Per the germline V gene, CDR1 is SGHNT and CDR2 is YENEEA. The CDR3 runs to 15 residues. The V end was cut by 2 bases, the J end by 6 bases, with 15 bases between. CDR3 DNA: TGTGCCAGCAGCTTAAGGCAAGGGGTCGGGGATACGCAGTATTTT. Translating gives CASSLRQGVGDTQYF.

The chain carries TRBV18 and TRBJ2-2, with 8 bases fitting TRBD2. CDR3 size: 17 residues. Unmatched junction bases numbered 9, after V lost 2 bases and J lost 4 bases. From germline, CDR1 is KGHSH and CDR2 LQKENI. As DNA, the CDR3 is TGTGCCAGCTCACCATCCGAGGCGGGGGGCGCCACCGGGGAGCTGTTTTTT. Translating it yields CASSPSEAGGATGELFF.

The J gene is TRBJ2-1, the V gene TRBV7-6, with D tentatively TRBD2 (6 bases). The V gene lost 6 bases and the J gene lost 4 bases, with 25 bases spanning the gap. CDR1 is SGHVS and CDR2 is FNYEAQ in the germline V gene. The CDR3 has 18 residues. As DNA, the CDR3 is TGTGCCAGCAGTCAAGTTCCATCTACGGGACTCACTTACAATGAGCAGTTCTTC. The encoded protein is CASSQVPSTGLTYNEQFF.

The chain carries TRBV21-1 and TRBJ1-1; whether TRBD1, the table's D call, matches the DNA was not checked. TRBV21-1 is a listed pseudogene. This CDR3 has 16 amino acids. Here the CDR3 DNA reads TGTGCCAGCAGCAAAGAAGGAGCCAGGGGGAACACTGAAGCTTTCTTT. Translation gives CASSKEGARGNTEAFF.

This chain joins TRBV11-3 and TRBJ2-4; 7 bases line up with TRBD1. The V and J ends lost 5 bases and 7 bases, in that order; junction bases with no gene match: 8. Germline assignment: CDR1 SGHNT and CDR2 YENEEA. The CDR3 is 14 residues long. CDR3 loop: CASSKTGKENIQYF. CDR3 DNA: TGTGCCAGCAGCAAGACAGGGAAGGAGAACATTCAGTACTTC.

This rearrangement joins TRBV5-4 to TRBJ1-4, with a tentative D call TRBD1 (5 bases). Per the germline V gene, CDR1 is SGHNT and CDR2 is YYREEE (reference sequence). Trimming stripped 3 bases from V and 8 bases from J, with 14 bases between. This CDR3 region has 14 residues. The DNA of the CDR3 is TGTGCCAGCAGCTCCGGGTCGACAGTCGAAAAACTGTTTTTT. It codes for CASSSGSTVEKLFF.